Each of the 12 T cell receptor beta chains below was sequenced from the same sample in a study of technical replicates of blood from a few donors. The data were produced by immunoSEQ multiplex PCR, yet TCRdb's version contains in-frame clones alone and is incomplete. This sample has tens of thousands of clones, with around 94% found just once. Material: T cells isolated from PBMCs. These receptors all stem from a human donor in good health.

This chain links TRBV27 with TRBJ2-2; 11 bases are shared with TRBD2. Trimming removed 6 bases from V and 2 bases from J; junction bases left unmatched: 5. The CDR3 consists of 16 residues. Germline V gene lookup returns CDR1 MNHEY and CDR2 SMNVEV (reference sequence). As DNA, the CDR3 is TGTGCCAGCAGCCCGGGACTAGCGGTTAACACCGGGGAGCTGTTTTTT. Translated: CASSPGLAVNTGELFF.

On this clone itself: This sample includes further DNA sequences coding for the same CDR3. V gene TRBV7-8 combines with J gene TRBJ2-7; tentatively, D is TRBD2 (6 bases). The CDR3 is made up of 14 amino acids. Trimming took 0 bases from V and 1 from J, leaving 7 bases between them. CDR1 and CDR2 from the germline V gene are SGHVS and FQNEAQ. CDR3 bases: TGTGCCAGCAGCTTAGCTAGCGGATCCTACGAGCAGTACTTC. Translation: CASSLASGSYEQYF.

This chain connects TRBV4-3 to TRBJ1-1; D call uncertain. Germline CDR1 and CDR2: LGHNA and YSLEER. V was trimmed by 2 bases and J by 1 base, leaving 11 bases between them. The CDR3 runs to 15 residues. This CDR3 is CASSQNRRGNTEAFF. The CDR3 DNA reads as TGCGCCAGCAGCCAAAATAGACGGGGGAACACTGAAGCTTTCTTT.

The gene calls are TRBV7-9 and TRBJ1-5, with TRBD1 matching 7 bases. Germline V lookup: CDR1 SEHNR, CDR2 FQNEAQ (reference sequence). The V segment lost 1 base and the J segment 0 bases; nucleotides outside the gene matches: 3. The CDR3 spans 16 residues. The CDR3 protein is CASSLEGQLSNQPQHF. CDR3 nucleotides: TGTGCCAGCAGCTTAGAGGGACAGCTTAGCAATCAGCCCCAGCATTTT. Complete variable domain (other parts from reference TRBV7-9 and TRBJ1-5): DTGVSQNPRHKITKRGQNVTFRCDPISEHNRLYWYRQTLGQGPEFLTYFQNEAQLEKSRLLSDRFSAERPKGSFSTLEIQRTEQGDSAMYLCASSLEGQLSNQPQHFGDGTRLSIL.

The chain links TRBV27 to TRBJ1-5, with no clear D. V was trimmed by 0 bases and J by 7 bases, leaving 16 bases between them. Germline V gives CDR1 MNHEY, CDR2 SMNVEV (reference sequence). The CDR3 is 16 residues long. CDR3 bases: TGTGCCAGCAGTTTATCGGCGGGAGAAGTAGGACAGCCCCAGCATTTT. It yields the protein CASSLSAGEVGQPQHF.

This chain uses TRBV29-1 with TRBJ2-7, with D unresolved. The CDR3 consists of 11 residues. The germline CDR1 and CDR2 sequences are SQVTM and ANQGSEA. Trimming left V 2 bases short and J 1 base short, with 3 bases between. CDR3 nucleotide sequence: TGCAGCGTTGAACAGTCCTACGAGCAGTACTTC. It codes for CSVEQSYEQYF.

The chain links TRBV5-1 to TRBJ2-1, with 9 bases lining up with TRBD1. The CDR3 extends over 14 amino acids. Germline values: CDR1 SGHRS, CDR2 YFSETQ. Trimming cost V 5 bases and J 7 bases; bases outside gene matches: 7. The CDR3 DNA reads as TGCGCCAGCAGTGGGGAGGGACAGGGAAATGAGCAGTTCTTC. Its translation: CASSGEGQGNEQFF.

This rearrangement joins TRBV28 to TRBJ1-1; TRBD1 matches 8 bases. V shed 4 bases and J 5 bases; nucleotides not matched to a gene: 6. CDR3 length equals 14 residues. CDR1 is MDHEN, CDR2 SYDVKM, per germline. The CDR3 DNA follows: TGTGCCAGCAGTTATCAGGGGGCACGGACTGAAGCTTTCTTT. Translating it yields CASSYQGARTEAFF. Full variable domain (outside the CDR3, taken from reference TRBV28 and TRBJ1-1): DVKVTQSSRYLVKRTGEKVFLECVQDMDHENMFWYRQDPGLGLRLIYFSYDVKMKEKGDIPEGYSVSREKKERFSLILESASTNQTSMYLCASSYQGARTEAFFGQGTRLTVV.

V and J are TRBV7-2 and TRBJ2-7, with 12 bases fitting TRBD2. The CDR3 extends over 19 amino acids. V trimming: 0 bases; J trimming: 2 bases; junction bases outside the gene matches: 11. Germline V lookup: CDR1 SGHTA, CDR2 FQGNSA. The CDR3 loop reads CASSLAASGRGNAPYEQYF. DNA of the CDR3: TGTGCCAGCAGCTTAGCTGCTAGCGGGAGGGGGAACGCCCCCTACGAGCAGTACTTC.

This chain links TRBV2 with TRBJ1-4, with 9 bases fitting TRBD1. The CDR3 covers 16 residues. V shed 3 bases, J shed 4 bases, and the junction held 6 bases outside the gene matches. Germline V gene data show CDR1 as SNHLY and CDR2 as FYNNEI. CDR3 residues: CASSDGGTGHNEKLFF. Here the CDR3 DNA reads TGTGCCAGCAGTGACGGAGGGACAGGGCATAATGAAAAACTGTTTTTT.

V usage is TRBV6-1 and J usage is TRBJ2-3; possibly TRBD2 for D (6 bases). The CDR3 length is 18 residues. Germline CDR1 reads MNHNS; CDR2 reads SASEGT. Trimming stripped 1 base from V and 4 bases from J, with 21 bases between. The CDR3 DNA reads TGTGCCAGCAGTGAAGGTACCGGGACTCCCCTCGTAGCAGATACGCAGTATTTT. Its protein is CASSEGTGTPLVADTQYF.

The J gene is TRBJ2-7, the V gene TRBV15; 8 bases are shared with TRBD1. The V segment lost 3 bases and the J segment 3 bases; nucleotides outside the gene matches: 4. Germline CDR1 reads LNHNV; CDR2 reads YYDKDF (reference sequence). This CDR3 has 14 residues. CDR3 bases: TGTGCCACCAGCAGGGACAGGGTCTTCTACGAGCAGTACTTC. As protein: CATSRDRVFYEQYF.